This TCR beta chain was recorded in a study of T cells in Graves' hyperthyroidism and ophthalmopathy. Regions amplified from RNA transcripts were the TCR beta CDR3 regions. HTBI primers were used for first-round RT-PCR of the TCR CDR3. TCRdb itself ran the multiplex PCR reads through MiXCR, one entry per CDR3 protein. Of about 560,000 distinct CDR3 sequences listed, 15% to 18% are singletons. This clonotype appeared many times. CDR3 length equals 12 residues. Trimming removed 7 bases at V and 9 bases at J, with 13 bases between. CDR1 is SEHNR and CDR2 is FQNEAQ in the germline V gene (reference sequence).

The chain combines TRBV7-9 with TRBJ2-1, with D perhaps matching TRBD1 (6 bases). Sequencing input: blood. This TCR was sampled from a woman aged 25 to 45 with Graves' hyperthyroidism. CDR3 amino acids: CASTTGSAEQFF. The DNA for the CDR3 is TGTGCCAGCACCACAGGGTCGGCTGAGCAGTTCTTC.